Listed below are T cell receptor beta chains from one sample, sequenced in a study of CXCR3-negative and CXCR3-positive naive CD8 T cells. From its re-call of the 5' RACE reads, TCRdb lists each CDR3 protein once, without DNA. Its table lists 50,000 to 70,000 distinct CDR3 sequences. Material: naive CXCR3+ CD8+ T cells from blood. The source is a human donor in good health. Some clones in this sample may be carry-over from other donors' samples. CDR3s include the opening cysteine and the closing phenylalanine or tryptophan.

CDR3: CSVRWGYDQPQHF
V: TRBV29-1
J: TRBJ1-5

CDR3: CASSQLGDGYTF
V: TRBV4-1
J: TRBJ1-2

CDR3: CASSPTPKTYSTDTQYF
V: TRBV5-6
J: TRBJ2-3

CDR3: CASSFGGEGYEQYF
V: TRBV7-9
J: TRBJ2-7

CDR3: CASSLRGGQPQHF
V: TRBV7-3
J: TRBJ1-5

CDR3: CASSLAMAIPTYEQYF
V: TRBV7-2
J: TRBJ2-7

CDR3: CASSQMTSGAFGGNEQFF
V: TRBV14
J: TRBJ2-1

CDR3: CASSQISSSPYEQYF
V: TRBV3-1
J: TRBJ2-7

CDR3: CASSYGGTSYEQYF
V: TRBV6-5
J: TRBJ2-7

CDR3: CASSLFRDSNTEAFF
V: TRBV11-2
J: TRBJ1-1

CDR3: CASSVDGLWGTEAFF
V: TRBV9
J: TRBJ1-1